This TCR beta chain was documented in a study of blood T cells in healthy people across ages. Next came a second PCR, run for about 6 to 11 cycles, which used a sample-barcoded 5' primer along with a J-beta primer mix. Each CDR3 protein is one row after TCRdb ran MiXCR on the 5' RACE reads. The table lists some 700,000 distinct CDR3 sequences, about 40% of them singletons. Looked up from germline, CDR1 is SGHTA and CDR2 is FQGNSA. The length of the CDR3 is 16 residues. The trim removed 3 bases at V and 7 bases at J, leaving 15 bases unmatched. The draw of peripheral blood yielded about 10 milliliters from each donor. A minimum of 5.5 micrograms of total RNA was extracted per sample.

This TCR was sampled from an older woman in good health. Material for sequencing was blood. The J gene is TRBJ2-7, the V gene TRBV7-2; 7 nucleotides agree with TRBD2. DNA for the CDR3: TGTGCCAGCAGCTTTCGATCGACCCTCGGGGGGTGGGAGCAGTACTTC. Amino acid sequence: CASSFRSTLGGWEQYF.